The 17 T cell receptor beta chains below were found in one sample sequenced in a study of regulatory T cells in long-lasting Graves disease. Both iRepertoire HTBI primers and Arm-PCR of CDR3 regions were used to build the TCR beta libraries. TCRdb processed the multiplex PCR reads anew with MiXCR; each CDR3 protein has one entry. The sample lists a few hundred thousand distinct CDR3 sequences; about 14% were seen once. The time point here: newly diagnosed GD, antithyroid drugs for less than 3 months. Preparation of the TCR library used RNA extracted from PBMCs. These same records also appear under a second study, on T cells in Graves' hyperthyroidism and ophthalmopathy.

The starting material was peripheral blood mononuclear cells (PBMCs), obtained at new diagnosis, from a patient treated with antithyroid drugs. The source of these receptors is a woman aged 45 to 65 with Graves disease.

This clonotype was counted ten times or more. The genes are TRBV20-1 and TRBJ2-1; 11 nucleotides match TRBD2. Germline V gives CDR1 DFQATT, CDR2 SNEGSKA (reference sequence). This CDR3 is 18 amino acids long. Trimming took 5 bases from V and 2 from J; bases not matched to a gene: 14. CDR3: CSAASFGSGRAPYNEQFF. CDR3 DNA sequence: TGCAGTGCTGCGAGCTTCGGTAGCGGGAGGGCCCCCTACAATGAGCAGTTCTTC.

Concerning this clonotype itself: With a far larger clone one base away, a read error is the likely cause. The CDR3 reads CASSSPGPTYEQFF. The CDR3 DNA is TGTGCCAGCAGCTCCCCGGGACCGACCTACGAGCAGTTCTTC. The chain has TRBV11-2 and TRBJ2-1; D could derive from TRBD1 or TRBD2 (5 bases each). The V gene's germline CDR1 is SGHAT and CDR2 FQNNGV. The CDR3 length is 14 residues. V lost 4 bases and J lost 10, with 17 bases in between. Complete variable domain (other parts from reference TRBV11-2 and TRBJ2-1): EAGVAQSPRYKIIEKRQSVAFWCNPISGHATLYWYQQILGQGPKLLIQFQNNGVVDDSQLPKDRFSAERLKGVDSTLKIQPAKLEDSAVYLCASSSPGPTYEQFFGPGTRLTVL.

This clonotype was seen at least ten times. DNA for the CDR3: TGCGCCAGCAGCTTGAACATAGCGGATTCCTACAATGAGCAGTTCTTC. Its protein product is CASSLNIADSYNEQFF. The chain combines TRBV5-1 with TRBJ2-1; TRBD2 might be the D (6 bases). Germline assignment: CDR1 SGHRS and CDR2 YFSETQ. This CDR3 is 16 amino acids long. Deletions cut 1 base from V and 1 base from J, with 12 bases between. Combining the CDR3 with reference TRBV5-1 and TRBJ2-1 gives the whole variable domain KAGVTQTPRYLIKTRGQQVTLSCSPISGHRSVSWYQQTPGQGLQFLFEYFSETQRNKGNFPGRFSGRQFSNSRSEMNVSTLELGDSALYLCASSLNIADSYNEQFFGPGTRLTVL.

With respect to this clonotype: This may arise from a read error, as a much more abundant clone is one base away. The chain carries TRBV6-1 and TRBJ2-7, with 11 bases lining up with TRBD2. The CDR3 totals 16 residues. CDR1 MNHNS and CDR2 SASEGT come from the germline V gene. In DNA form, the CDR3 reads TGTGCCAGCAGAAAGGGACTAGCGGTCCTCTCCTACGAGCAGAACTTC. It is translated as CASRKGLAVLSYEQNF.

At least ten counts were recorded for this clonotype. The chain employs TRBV7-3 and TRBJ2-2; D remains ambiguous. This CDR3 has 12 residues. Between the trimmed V and J ends, which lost 5 bases and 8 bases, there was a span of 9 bases. CDR1 is SGHTA and CDR2 is FQGTGA in the germline V gene. The CDR3 DNA follows: TGTGCCAGCAGCACCTCGGAGGGGGAGCTGTTTTTT. This gives the protein CASSTSEGELFF.

This clonotype showed up many times. V and J are TRBV7-9 and TRBJ1-4; possible D gene TRBD1, 6 bases. V was pared by 3 bases and J by 11 bases, with 13 bases between. The germline V gene has CDR1 SEHNR and CDR2 FQNEAQ (reference sequence). The CDR3 covers 13 residues. CDR3 in DNA: TGTGCCAGCAGCTTCCCAGTGGACAGTAAACTGTTTTTT. It is translated as CASSFPVDSKLFF.

This clonotype has a count of ten or more. J is TRBJ2-3 and V is TRBV7-8; tentatively, D is TRBD2 (5 bases). From germline, CDR1 is SGHVS and CDR2 FQNEAQ. There are 15 residues in the CDR3. V was pared by 2 bases and J by 3 bases, with 12 bases between. CDR3 loop: CASSLTLLETDTQYF. In nucleotides, the CDR3 is TGTGCCAGCAGCTTAACCCTACTAGAGACAGATACGCAGTATTTT.

This clonotype was seen ten or more times. The V and J genes are TRBV28 and TRBJ2-3; no firm D call. The CDR3 covers 16 residues. V was shortened by 2 bases and J by 1 base, with 13 bases between the two germline ends. CDR1 is MDHEN and CDR2 is SYDVKM in the germline V gene. For the CDR3, the DNA is TGTGCCAGCAGTTTAGGTGACTTATGGGGCACAGATACGCAGTATTTT. As protein: CASSLGDLWGTDTQYF.

V is TRBV3-1 and J is TRBJ2-3; D uncertain. With the DNA end fitting TRBJ1-5 better, the J assignment may be wrong. The CDR3 contains 14 residues. Germline CDR1 is LGHDT and CDR2 is YNNKEL (reference sequence). The CDR3 protein is CASSQDWAADTQHF. CDR3 coding DNA: TGTGCCAGCAGCCAAGATTGGGCAGCAGATACGCAGCATTTT.

This clonotype was observed a single time. The chain has TRBV10-3 and TRBJ2-3; 7 nucleotides match TRBD1. The CDR3 is 13 residues long. Germline CDR1 reads ENHRY; CDR2 reads SYGVKD. Trimming took 10 bases from V and 5 from J; bases not matched to a gene: 9. CDR3 region: CATATGAGDTQYF. CDR3 coding DNA: TGTGCCACCGCAACAGGGGCGGGAGATACGCAGTATTTT.

This clonotype was seen a few times. This sequence joins TRBV19 and TRBJ1-1, with TRBD1 as a possible D gene (5 bases). The CDR3 totals 16 residues. Per germline, CDR1 LNHDA and CDR2 SQIVND (reference sequence). Trimming left V 3 bases short and J 1 base short, with 15 bases between. The CDR3 DNA follows: TGTGCCAGTAGTATCCAAGCCGGGACGCCGAACACTGAAGCTTTCTTT. Protein: CASSIQAGTPNTEAFF. Looking up the rest from reference TRBV19 and TRBJ1-1 gives the full variable domain: DGGITQSPKYLFRKEGQNVTLSCEQNLNHDAMYWYRQDPGQGLRLIYYSQIVNDFQKGDIAEGYSVSREKKESFPLTVTSAQKNPTAFYLCASSIQAGTPNTEAFFGQGTRLTVV.

V gene TRBV27 combines with J gene TRBJ2-1; 10 nucleotides align to TRBD1. Trimming removed 6 bases from V and 10 bases from J; junction bases left unmatched: 12. The CDR3 sequence is 15 residues long. CDR1 is MNHEY, CDR2 SMNVEV, per germline (reference sequence). DNA of the CDR3: TGTGCCAGCAGATTCGGACAGGGGGGCTTTGAAGAGCAGTTCTTC. The encoded protein is CASRFGQGGFEEQFF.

This clonotype was seen ten or more times. V gene TRBV5-1 combines with J gene TRBJ2-1; 10 bases fit TRBD2. Per germline, CDR1 SGHRS and CDR2 YFSETQ. V was clipped by 6 bases and J by 9 bases; unmatched bases: 15. The CDR3 runs 16 residues. This CDR3 reads CASIQEPGLANAEQFF. CDR3 in DNA: TGCGCCAGCATACAGGAGCCGGGACTAGCGAACGCTGAGCAGTTCTTC.

At least ten counts were recorded for this clonotype. The genes are TRBV5-6 and TRBJ1-2; TRBD1 is a possible D gene (6 bases). Per germline, CDR1 SGHDT and CDR2 YYEEEE. Trimming removed 4 bases at V and 4 bases at J, with 20 bases between. The CDR3 runs to 16 residues. CDR3: CASSPRGWASGYGYTF. DNA of the CDR3: TGTGCCAGCAGCCCTAGGGGGTGGGCGTCGGGCTATGGCTACACCTTC. Complete variable domain (other parts from reference TRBV5-6 and TRBJ1-2): DAGVTQSPTHLIKTRGQQVTLRCSPKSGHDTVSWYQQALGQGPQFIFQYYEEEERQRGNFPDRFSGHQFPNYSSELNVNALLLGDSALYLCASSPRGWASGYGYTFGSGTRLTVV.

This clonotype was recorded at least ten times. V usage is TRBV28 and J usage is TRBJ2-7; D may be TRBD2 (6 bases). The V and J ends lost 3 bases and 2 bases respectively, with 23 bases between them. Germline CDR1 MDHEN, CDR2 SYDVKM. The CDR3 covers 18 residues. CDR3 residues: CASSFSSSGHKGTYEQYF. In DNA, the CDR3 is TGTGCCAGCAGTTTTTCGAGTAGCGGCCACAAAGGGACCTACGAGCAGTACTTC.

This clonotype appeared many times. The chain has TRBV14 and TRBJ2-7, with 8 bases lining up with TRBD2. Germline CDR1 SGHDN, CDR2 FVKESK. The CDR3 consists of 15 residues. Trimming removed 6 bases from V and 5 bases from J; junction bases left unmatched: 12. The CDR3 sequence is CASSYSTGGPHEQYF. The CDR3 DNA follows: TGTGCCAGCAGTTATTCGACGGGAGGGCCCCACGAGCAGTACTTC. Drawing the rest from reference TRBV14 and TRBJ2-7, the complete variable domain is EAGVTQFPSHSVIEKGQTVTLRCDPISGHDNLYWYRRVMGKEIKFLLHFVKESKQDESGMPNNRFLAERTGGTYSTLKVQPAELEDSGVYFCASSYSTGGPHEQYFGPGTRLTVT.

The chain combines TRBV12-3 or TRBV12-4 with TRBJ2-7; D uncertain. The V end lost 6 bases, the J end lost 5 bases, and 11 bases lay between the germline ends. This CDR3 comprises 12 residues. CDR3 sequence: CASSPGWHEQYF. The CDR3 bases are TGTGCCAGCAGCCCCGGGTGGCACGAGCAGTACTTC.